One sample yielded the 6 T cell receptor beta chains listed below, sequenced in a study of blood T cells in healthy people across ages. Combining a sample-barcoded 5' primer with a J-beta primer mix, a second PCR ran for 7 to 11 cycles. TCRdb fed the 5' RACE reads into MiXCR, producing one record per CDR3 protein. This repertoire shows about 780,000 distinct CDR3 sequences, about half found once; its top ten account for around 18%. Sequenced input: blood. The receptor set was obtained from a man of 80 years or more in good health.

This chain links TRBV11-2 with TRBJ2-3; 7 bases agree with TRBD2. The germline gives CDR1 SGHAT, CDR2 FQNNGV. This CDR3 is 12 amino acids long. V trimming: 5 bases; J trimming: 4 bases; junction bases outside the gene matches: 0. CDR3 nucleotides: TGTGCCAGCAGCGGGGGGGCAGATACGCAGTATTTT. As protein: CASSGGADTQYF.

V is TRBV9 and J is TRBJ2-1; 16 bases match TRBD2. Unmatched junction bases numbered 8, after V lost 4 bases and J lost 7 bases. The germline V gene encodes CDR1 SGDLS and CDR2 YYNGEE. The CDR3 sequence is 17 residues long. CDR3 coding DNA: TGTGCCAGCAGCCCTGGGACTAGCGGGAGGGCAGGGAATGAGCAGTTCTTC. It is translated as CASSPGTSGRAGNEQFF.

The rearrangement joins TRBV29-1 to TRBJ2-2, with D unclear. V was clipped by 6 bases and J by 1 base, with 6 bases between them. The CDR3 covers 12 residues. CDR1 and CDR2 (germline): SQVTM, ANQGSEA. The CDR3 loop reads CSVALNTGELFF. The CDR3 nucleotides read TGCAGCGTAGCCTTGAACACCGGGGAGCTGTTTTTT.

This clonotype was observed a few times. The V call is TRBV4-3, the J call TRBJ1-1; possible D gene TRBD1, 5 bases. V lost 1 base, J lost 2 bases, and 11 bases lay in between. The germline CDR1 and CDR2 sequences are LGHNA and YSLEER. There are 15 residues in the CDR3. This chain's CDR3 is CASSQGRGDNTEAFF. The CDR3 DNA is TGCGCCAGCAGCCAAGGTCGGGGCGATAACACTGAAGCTTTCTTT.

This clonotype was counted only a few times. The rearrangement links TRBV9 to TRBJ2-5, with D perhaps being TRBD1 or TRBD2 (5 bases each). The V gene lost 4 bases and the J gene lost 0 bases, with 10 bases spanning the gap. CDR1 SGDLS and CDR2 YYNGEE come from the germline V gene. This CDR3 is built from 14 residues. The CDR3 bases are TGTGCCAGCAGCCCGGGACGCCACCAAGAGACCCAGTACTTC. Translating it yields CASSPGRHQETQYF.

This clonotype occurred a few times. The gene calls are TRBV20-1 and TRBJ2-7; either TRBD1 or TRBD2 may fit D (5 bases each). Per germline, CDR1 DFQATT and CDR2 SNEGSKA (reference sequence). With 6 bases removed from V and 3 bases from J, the gap between germline ends came to 18 bases. This CDR3 contains 14 residues. The CDR3 DNA reads as TGCAGTGCGAACGGAGACGGGACCGACTACGAGCAGTACTTC. Its translation: CSANGDGTDYEQYF.